This is a list of T cell receptor beta chains from one sample in a study of T cell repertoires in aging, cancer and after chemotherapy. Each CDR3 protein is one row after TCRdb ran MiXCR on the multiplex PCR reads. The sample has 2,500 to 3,500 distinct CDR3 sequences, around 30% seen once. Sequencing was carried out using blood. The receptors come from a human donor with a solid tumor. CDR3s include the opening cysteine and the closing phenylalanine or tryptophan. Fields, in order: clone size, J gene, D gene, V gene, CDR3 DNA, CDR3 protein. A D gene is named only where the DNA matches it firmly. A row's size may be missing; if present it is once, few, many or a size class.

clone_size: few; j_call: TRBJ1-2; d_call: TRBD1; v_call: TRBV19; cdr3_nt: TGTGCCAGTAGTCCCTTGACAGGGGATGGCGGTGGCTACACCTTC; cdr3_aa: CASSPLTGDGGGYTF
clone_size: few; j_call: TRBJ1-2; d_call: .; v_call: TRBV20-1; cdr3_nt: TGCAGTGCTTCTACGCCGGGACAAACCACCCGTTATGGCTACACCTTC; cdr3_aa: CSASTPGQTTRYGYTF
clone_size: large; j_call: TRBJ1-2; d_call: TRBD1; v_call: TRBV19; cdr3_nt: TGTGCCAGTAGTAGACGGGACAGGCGGAATGGCTACACCTTC; cdr3_aa: CASSRRDRRNGYTF
clone_size: few; j_call: TRBJ2-7; d_call: TRBD1; v_call: TRBV12-3/TRBV12-4; cdr3_nt: TGTGCCAGCAGTTTGGACAGGGGGCTAGACGAGCAGTACTTC; cdr3_aa: CASSLDRGLDEQYF
clone_size: .; j_call: TRBJ1-1; d_call: TRBD1; v_call: TRBV7-9; cdr3_nt: TGTGCCAGCAGATACAGGGGCACTGAAGCTTTCTTT; cdr3_aa: CASRYRGTEAFF
clone_size: few; j_call: TRBJ2-1; d_call: .; v_call: TRBV30; cdr3_nt: TGTGCCTGGAAGGGGGGTGGGCAGGGGGCCTACAATGAGCAGTTCTTC; cdr3_aa: CAWKGGGQGAYNEQFF
clone_size: .; j_call: TRBJ1-5; d_call: .; v_call: TRBV6-5; cdr3_nt: TGTGCCAGCAACGAACCCCGGAGAGAGCAGCCCCAGCATTTT; cdr3_aa: CASNEPRREQPQHF
clone_size: few; j_call: TRBJ2-7; d_call: .; v_call: TRBV19; cdr3_nt: TGTGCCAGTAGTATAGTCCTAACCGGGGCTAACGAGCAGTACTTC; cdr3_aa: CASSIVLTGANEQYF
clone_size: .; j_call: TRBJ1-3; d_call: TRBD1; v_call: TRBV27; cdr3_nt: TGTGCCAGCAGTTTATCGGCCAGGGGGGGGGGAAACACCATATATTTT; cdr3_aa: CASSLSARGGGNTIYF
clone_size: .; j_call: TRBJ1-5; d_call: .; v_call: TRBV28; cdr3_nt: TGTGCCAGCAGGCAAAGGGTCGACCGTCAGCCCCAGCATTTT; cdr3_aa: CASRQRVDRQPQHF
clone_size: few; j_call: TRBJ1-1; d_call: .; v_call: TRBV19; cdr3_nt: TGTGCCAGTAGTCCAGGAGGGGGTTTAGAGTTT; cdr3_aa: CASSPGGGLEF
clone_size: medium-sized; j_call: TRBJ2-3; d_call: .; v_call: TRBV29-1; cdr3_nt: TGCAGCGTTGTTCTTCTGGGGGCAGATACGCAGTATTTT; cdr3_aa: CSVVLLGADTQYF
clone_size: .; j_call: TRBJ1-2; d_call: .; v_call: TRBV7-9; cdr3_nt: TGTGCCAGCAGCTTAGCGGGGGATGGCTACACCTTC; cdr3_aa: CASSLAGDGYTF
clone_size: once; j_call: TRBJ1-5; d_call: .; v_call: TRBV6-1; cdr3_nt: TGTGCCAGCTCACGACCGGAACAACTTCAGCCCCAGCATTTT; cdr3_aa: CASSRPEQLQPQHF
clone_size: .; j_call: TRBJ2-3; d_call: .; v_call: TRBV6-2/TRBV6-3; cdr3_nt: TGTGCCAGCCGGTCATACCCGATGGGTGTTCGCGTAGATACGCAGTATTTT; cdr3_aa: CASRSYPMGVRVDTQYF
clone_size: .; j_call: TRBJ1-5; d_call: .; v_call: TRBV27; cdr3_nt: TGTGCCAGCACCGAGGTGAATGGGAACTATCAGCCCCAGCATTTT; cdr3_aa: CASTEVNGNYQPQHF
clone_size: .; j_call: TRBJ1-2; d_call: .; v_call: TRBV6-6; cdr3_nt: TGTGCCAGCAGCGCTTCAACAGATTTTTATGGCTACACCTTC; cdr3_aa: CASSASTDFYGYTF
clone_size: medium-sized; j_call: TRBJ2-1; d_call: .; v_call: TRBV30; cdr3_nt: TGTGCCTGGAGGATAACTAGCAACCACAATGAGCAGTTCTTC; cdr3_aa: CAWRITSNHNEQFF
clone_size: .; j_call: TRBJ2-7; d_call: .; v_call: TRBV20-1; cdr3_nt: TGCAGTGCCCCTTTCTCCGGGACCTACGAGCAGTACTTC; cdr3_aa: CSAPFSGTYEQYF
clone_size: .; j_call: TRBJ1-2; d_call: .; v_call: TRBV18; cdr3_nt: TGTGCCAGCTCACCAGGGAGCGGCTATGGCTACACCTTC; cdr3_aa: CASSPGSGYGYTF
clone_size: few; j_call: TRBJ1-1; d_call: .; v_call: TRBV10-1; cdr3_nt: TGTGCCACCGGACCAGGGGAAGCCACTGAAGCTTTCTTT; cdr3_aa: CATGPGEATEAFF
clone_size: few; j_call: TRBJ1-2; d_call: TRBD1; v_call: TRBV20-1; cdr3_nt: TGCAGTGCGCCGACAGGGGGCGGAGGCTACACCTTC; cdr3_aa: CSAPTGGGGYTF
clone_size: medium-sized; j_call: TRBJ1-1; d_call: .; v_call: TRBV6-5; cdr3_nt: TGTGCCAGCAGTTATAAACGACAGATGAACACTGAAGCTTTCTTT; cdr3_aa: CASSYKRQMNTEAFF